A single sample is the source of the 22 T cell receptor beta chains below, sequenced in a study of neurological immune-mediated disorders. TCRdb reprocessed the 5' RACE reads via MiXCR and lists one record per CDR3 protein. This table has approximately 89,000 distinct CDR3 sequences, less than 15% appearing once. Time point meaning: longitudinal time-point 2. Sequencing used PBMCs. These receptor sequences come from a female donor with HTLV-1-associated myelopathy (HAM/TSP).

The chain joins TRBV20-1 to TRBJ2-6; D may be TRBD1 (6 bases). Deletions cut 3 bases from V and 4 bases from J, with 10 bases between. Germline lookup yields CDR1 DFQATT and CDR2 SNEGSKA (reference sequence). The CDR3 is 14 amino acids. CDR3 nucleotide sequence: TGCAGTGCTAGGGGGGCGCGAGGGGCCAACGTCCTGACTTTC. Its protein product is CSARGARGANVLTF.

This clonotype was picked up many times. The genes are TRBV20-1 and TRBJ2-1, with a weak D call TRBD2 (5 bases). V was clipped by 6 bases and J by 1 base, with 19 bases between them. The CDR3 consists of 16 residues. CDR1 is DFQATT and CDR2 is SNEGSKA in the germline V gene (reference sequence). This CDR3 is CSASGLAAFSYNEQFF. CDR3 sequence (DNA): TGCAGTGCAAGTGGACTGGCCGCCTTTTCCTACAATGAGCAGTTCTTC.

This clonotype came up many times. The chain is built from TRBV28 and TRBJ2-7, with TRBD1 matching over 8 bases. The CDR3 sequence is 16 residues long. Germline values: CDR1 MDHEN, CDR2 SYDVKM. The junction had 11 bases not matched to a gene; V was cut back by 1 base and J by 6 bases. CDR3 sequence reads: CASSLLDRVVASEQYF. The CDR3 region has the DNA TGTGCCAGCAGTTTATTGGACAGGGTGGTCGCGAGCGAGCAGTACTTC. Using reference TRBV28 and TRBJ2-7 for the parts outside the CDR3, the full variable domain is DVKVTQSSRYLVKRTGEKVFLECVQDMDHENMFWYRQDPGLGLRLIYFSYDVKMKEKGDIPEGYSVSREKKERFSLILESASTNQTSMYLCASSLLDRVVASEQYFGPGTRLTVT.

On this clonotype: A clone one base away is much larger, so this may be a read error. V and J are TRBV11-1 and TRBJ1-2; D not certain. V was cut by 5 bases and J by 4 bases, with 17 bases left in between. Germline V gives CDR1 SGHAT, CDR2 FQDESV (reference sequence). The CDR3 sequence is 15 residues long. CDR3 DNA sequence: TGTGCCAGCAGCCCACAAGGTTATCAAGCCTATGGCTACACCTTC. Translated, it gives CASSPQGYQAYGYTF.

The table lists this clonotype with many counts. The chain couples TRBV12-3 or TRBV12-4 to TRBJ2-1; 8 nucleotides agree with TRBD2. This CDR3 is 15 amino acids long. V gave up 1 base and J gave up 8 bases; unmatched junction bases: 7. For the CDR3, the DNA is TGTGCCAGCAGTTTAGTCCAGCGGGGGATGGATGAGCAGTTCTTC. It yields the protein CASSLVQRGMDEQFF.

CDR3 region: CASSQDRTRGGETQYF. The CDR3 DNA follows: TGTGCCAGCAGCCAAGACCGCACTAGAGGCGGTGAGACCCAGTACTTC. This sequence joins TRBV4-2 and TRBJ2-5, with a possible D match to TRBD2 (5 bases). The CDR3 spans 16 residues. CDR1 is LGHNA, CDR2 YNFKEQ, per germline. V dropped 0 bases and J dropped 5 bases, with 16 bases sitting between them.

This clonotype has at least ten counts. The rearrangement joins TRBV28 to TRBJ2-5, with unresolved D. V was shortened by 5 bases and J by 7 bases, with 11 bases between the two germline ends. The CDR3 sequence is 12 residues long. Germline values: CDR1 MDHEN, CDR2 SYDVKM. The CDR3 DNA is TGTGCCAGCAGTCTCCCTGTAGGGACCCAGTACTTC. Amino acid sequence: CASSLPVGTQYF.

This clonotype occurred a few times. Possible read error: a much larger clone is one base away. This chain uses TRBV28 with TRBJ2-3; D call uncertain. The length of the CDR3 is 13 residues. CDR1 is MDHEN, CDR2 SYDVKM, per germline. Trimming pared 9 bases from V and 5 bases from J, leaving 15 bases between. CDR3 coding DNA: TGTGCCAGGGTCACTTCCCAGAGAGATACGCAGTATTTT. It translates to CARVTSQRDTQYF.

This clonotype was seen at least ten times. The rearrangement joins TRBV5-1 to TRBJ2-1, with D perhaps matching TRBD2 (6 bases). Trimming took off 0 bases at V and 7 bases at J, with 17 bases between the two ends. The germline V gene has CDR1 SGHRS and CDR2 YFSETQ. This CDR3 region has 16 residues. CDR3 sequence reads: CASSLAGRHPKNEQFF. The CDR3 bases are TGCGCCAGCAGCTTGGCCGGGAGACACCCTAAAAATGAGCAGTTCTTC.

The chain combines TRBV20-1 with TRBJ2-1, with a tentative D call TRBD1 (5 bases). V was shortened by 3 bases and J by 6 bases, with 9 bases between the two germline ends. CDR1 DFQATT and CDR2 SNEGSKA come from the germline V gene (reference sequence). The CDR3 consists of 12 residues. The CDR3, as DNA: TGCAGTGCTAGGCGACAGAGCAATGAGCAGTTCTTC. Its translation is CSARRQSNEQFF.

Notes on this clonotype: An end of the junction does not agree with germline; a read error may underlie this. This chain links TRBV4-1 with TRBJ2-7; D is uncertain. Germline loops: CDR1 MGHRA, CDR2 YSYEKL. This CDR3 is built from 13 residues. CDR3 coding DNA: TGCGCCAACAGCCCCGCTGGTGGTTACGAGCAGTACTTC. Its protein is CANSPAGGYEQYF.

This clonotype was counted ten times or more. The CDR3 loop reads CASSPQGTENIQYF. In DNA, the CDR3 is TGCGCCAGCAGCCCACAGGGGACGGAAAACATTCAGTACTTC. The rearrangement joins TRBV5-1 to TRBJ2-4, with 7 bases that match TRBD1. This CDR3 spans 14 amino acids. Per germline, CDR1 SGHRS and CDR2 YFSETQ. The V gene end was trimmed by 4 bases and the J gene end by 5 bases; junction bases not matched to a gene: 6. Complete variable domain (other parts from reference TRBV5-1 and TRBJ2-4): KAGVTQTPRYLIKTRGQQVTLSCSPISGHRSVSWYQQTPGQGLQFLFEYFSETQRNKGNFPGRFSGRQFSNSRSEMNVSTLELGDSALYLCASSPQGTENIQYFGAGTRLSVL.

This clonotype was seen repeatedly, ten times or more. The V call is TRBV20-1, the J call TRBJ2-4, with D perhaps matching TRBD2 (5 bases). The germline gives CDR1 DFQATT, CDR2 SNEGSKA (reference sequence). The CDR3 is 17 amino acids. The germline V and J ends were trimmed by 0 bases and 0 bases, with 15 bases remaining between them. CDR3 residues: CSARDPGRGLAKNIQYF. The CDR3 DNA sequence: TGCAGTGCTAGAGATCCGGGCCGGGGTTTAGCCAAAAACATTCAGTACTTC.

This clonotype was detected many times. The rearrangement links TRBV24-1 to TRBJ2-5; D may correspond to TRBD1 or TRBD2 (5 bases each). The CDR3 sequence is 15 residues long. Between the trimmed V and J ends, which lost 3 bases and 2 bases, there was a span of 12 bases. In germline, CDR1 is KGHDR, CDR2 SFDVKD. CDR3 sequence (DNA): TGTGCCACCAGTGATCAGAGAGGGGTACAAGAGACCCAGTACTTC. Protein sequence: CATSDQRGVQETQYF.

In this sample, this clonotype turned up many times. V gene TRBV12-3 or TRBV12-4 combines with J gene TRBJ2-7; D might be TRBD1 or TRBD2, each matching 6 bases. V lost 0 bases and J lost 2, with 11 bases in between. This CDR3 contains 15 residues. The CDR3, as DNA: TGTGCCAGCAGTTTAGCCCGGGGGCAAACCTACGAGCAGTACTTC. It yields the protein CASSLARGQTYEQYF.

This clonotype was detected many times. The chain's CDR3 is CASSVAHSPTDTQYF. CDR3 in DNA: TGCGCCAGCAGCGTAGCGCACTCCCCCACAGATACGCAGTATTTT. The V call is TRBV5-1, the J call TRBJ2-3, with a weak D call TRBD2 (5 bases). Germline V lookup: CDR1 SGHRS, CDR2 YFSETQ. V gave up 4 bases and J gave up 2 bases, with 14 bases separating them. The CDR3 covers 15 residues.

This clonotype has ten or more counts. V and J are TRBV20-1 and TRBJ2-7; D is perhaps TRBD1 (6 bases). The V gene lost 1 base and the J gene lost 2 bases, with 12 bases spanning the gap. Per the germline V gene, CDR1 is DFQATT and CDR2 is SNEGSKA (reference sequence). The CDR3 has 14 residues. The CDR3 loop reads CSARGLRQAYEQYF. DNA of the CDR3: TGCAGTGCTAGAGGATTGAGACAGGCCTACGAGCAGTACTTC.

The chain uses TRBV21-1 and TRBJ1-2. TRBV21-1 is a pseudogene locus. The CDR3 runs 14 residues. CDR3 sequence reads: CAIRRWVTNYGYTF. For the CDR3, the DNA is TGTGCCATCCGCCGATGGGTGACCAACTATGGCTACACCTTC.

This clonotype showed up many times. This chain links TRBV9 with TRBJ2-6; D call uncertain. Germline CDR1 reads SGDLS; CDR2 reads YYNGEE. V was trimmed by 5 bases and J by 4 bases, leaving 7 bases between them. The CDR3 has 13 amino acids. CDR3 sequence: CASRASGANVLTF. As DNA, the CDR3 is TGTGCCAGCAGGGCTTCGGGGGCCAACGTCCTGACTTTC.

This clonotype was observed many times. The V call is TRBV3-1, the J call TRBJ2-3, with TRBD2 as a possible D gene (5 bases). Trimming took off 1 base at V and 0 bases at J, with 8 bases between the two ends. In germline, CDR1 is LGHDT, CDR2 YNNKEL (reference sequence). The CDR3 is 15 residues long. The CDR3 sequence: CASSQARASTDTQYF. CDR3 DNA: TGTGCCAGCAGCCAAGCGAGGGCGAGCACAGATACGCAGTATTTT.

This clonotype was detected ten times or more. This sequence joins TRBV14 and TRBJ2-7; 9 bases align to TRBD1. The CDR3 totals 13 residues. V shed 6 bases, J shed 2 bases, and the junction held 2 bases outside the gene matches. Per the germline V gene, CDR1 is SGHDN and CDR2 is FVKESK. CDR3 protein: CASRDRGTYEQYF. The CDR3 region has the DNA TGTGCCAGCAGGGACAGGGGTACCTACGAGCAGTACTTC.

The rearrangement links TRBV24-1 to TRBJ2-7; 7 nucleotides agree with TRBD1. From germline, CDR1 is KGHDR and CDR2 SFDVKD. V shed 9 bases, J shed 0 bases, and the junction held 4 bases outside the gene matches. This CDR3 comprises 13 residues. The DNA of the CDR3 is TGTGCCACCTATGAGGGGGCCTCCTACGAGCAGTACTTC. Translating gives CATYEGASYEQYF.